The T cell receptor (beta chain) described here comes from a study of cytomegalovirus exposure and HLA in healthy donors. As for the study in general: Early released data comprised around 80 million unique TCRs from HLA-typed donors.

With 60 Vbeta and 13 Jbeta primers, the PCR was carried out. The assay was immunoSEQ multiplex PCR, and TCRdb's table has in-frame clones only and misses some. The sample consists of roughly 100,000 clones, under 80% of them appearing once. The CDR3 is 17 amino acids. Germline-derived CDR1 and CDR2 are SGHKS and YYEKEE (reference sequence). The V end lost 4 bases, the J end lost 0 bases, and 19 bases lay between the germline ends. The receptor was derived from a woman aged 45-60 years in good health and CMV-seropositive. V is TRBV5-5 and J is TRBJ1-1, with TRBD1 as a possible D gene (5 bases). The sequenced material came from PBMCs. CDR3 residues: CASSQLVGRGLNTEAFF. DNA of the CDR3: TGTGCCAGCAGCCAGCTGGTGGGAAGGGGTTTGAACACTGAAGCTTTCTTT.